This TCR beta chain was sequenced in a study of T cells in Graves' hyperthyroidism and ophthalmopathy. Overall study findings and caveats: Also found in blood were most expanded thyroid clonotypes above 0.001. Before onset, ophthalmopathy was predicted by the model a median around 6 months earlier.

With regard to this clonotype: The antigen is not known.

This CDR3 has 14 amino acids. Germline assignment: CDR1 SGHTA and CDR2 FQGTGA. Trimming stripped 5 bases from V and 2 bases from J, with 13 bases between. Amplification yielded TCR beta CDR3 regions, with RNA transcripts as the source. HTBI primers were used for first-round RT-PCR of the TCR CDR3. Each CDR3 protein is one row after TCRdb ran MiXCR on the multiplex PCR reads. The sample has 300,000 to 450,000 distinct CDR3 sequences, 15% to 20% seen once. The receptor was isolated from a woman aged 35 to 49 with Graves' ophthalmopathy. This rearrangement joins TRBV7-3 to TRBJ2-7, with a weak D call TRBD2 (5 bases). Specimen: blood. CDR3 loop: CASSPHGGAYEQYF. CDR3 DNA: TGTGCCAGCAGCCCGCATGGAGGTGCCTACGAGCAGTACTTC.